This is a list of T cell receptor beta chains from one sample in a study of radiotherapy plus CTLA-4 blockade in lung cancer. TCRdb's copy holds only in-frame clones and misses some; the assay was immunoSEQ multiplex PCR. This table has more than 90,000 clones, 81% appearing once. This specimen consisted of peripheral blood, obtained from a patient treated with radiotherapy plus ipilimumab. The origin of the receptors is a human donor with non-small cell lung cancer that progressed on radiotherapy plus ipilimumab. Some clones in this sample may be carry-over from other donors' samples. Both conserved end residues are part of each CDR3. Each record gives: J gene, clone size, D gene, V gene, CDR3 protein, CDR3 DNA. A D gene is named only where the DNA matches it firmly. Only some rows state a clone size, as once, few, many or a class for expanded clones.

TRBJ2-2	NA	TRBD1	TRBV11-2	CASSLGAGGTGELFF	TGTGCCAGCAGCTTAGGGGCAGGGGGCACCGGGGAGCTGTTTTTT
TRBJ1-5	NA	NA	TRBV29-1	CSAGEQRDQPQHF	TGCAGCGCCGGGGAGCAGAGGGATCAGCCCCAGCATTTT
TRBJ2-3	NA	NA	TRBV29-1	CSAGPLTDTQYF	TGCAGCGCAGGGCCGTTAACAGATACGCAGTATTTT
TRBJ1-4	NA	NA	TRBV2	CASMRVVEKLFF	TGTGCCAGCATGAGGGTCGTCGAAAAACTGTTTTTT
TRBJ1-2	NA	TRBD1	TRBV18	CASSGLNRGGYGYTF	TGTGCCAGCTCCGGCCTGAACAGGGGCGGCTATGGCTACACCTTC
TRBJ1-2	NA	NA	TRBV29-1	CSVVSRALYGYTF	TGCAGCGTTGTCTCCAGGGCCCTCTATGGCTACACCTTC
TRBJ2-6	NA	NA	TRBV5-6	CASSLEGWFSGANVLTF	TGTGCCAGCAGCTTGGAGGGTTGGTTCTCTGGGGCCAACGTCCTGACTTTC
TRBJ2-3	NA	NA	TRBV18	CASSPPASTDTQYF	TGTGCCAGCTCACCACCCGCTAGCACAGATACGCAGTATTTT
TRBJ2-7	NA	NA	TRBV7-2	CASSLIRDHSYEQYF	TGTGCCAGCAGCTTAATCAGGGATCACTCCTACGAGCAGTACTTC
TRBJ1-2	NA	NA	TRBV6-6	CASSPVGVGGYTF	TGTGCCAGCAGTCCCGTGGGAGTGGGGGGCTACACCTTC
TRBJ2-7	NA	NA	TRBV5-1	CASSSTGSEQYF	TGCGCCAGCAGCTCGACAGGCTCCGAGCAGTACTTC
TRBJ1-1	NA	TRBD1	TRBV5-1	CASSPGQGRYTEAFF	TGCGCCAGCAGCCCTGGACAGGGGCGCTACACTGAAGCTTTCTTT
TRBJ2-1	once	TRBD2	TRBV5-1	CASRPTSSSYNEQFF	TGCGCCAGCCGCCCGACTAGCAGCTCCTACAATGAGCAGTTCTTC
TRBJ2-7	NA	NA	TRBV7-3	CASSLAPSGTSSYEQYF	TGTGCCAGCAGCTTAGCACCATCAGGGACAAGCTCCTACGAGCAGTACTTC
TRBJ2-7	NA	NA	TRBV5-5	CASSLGGLGEQYF	TGTGCCAGCAGCTTGGGAGGATTAGGGGAGCAGTACTTC
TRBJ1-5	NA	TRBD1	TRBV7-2	CASSPGQGDWPQHF	TGTGCCAGCAGCCCGGGGCAGGGGGATTGGCCCCAGCATTTT
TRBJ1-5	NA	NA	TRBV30	CAWRAGNQPQHF	TGTGCCTGGAGGGCAGGGAATCAGCCCCAGCATTTT
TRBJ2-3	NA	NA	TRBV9	CASSVAYTDTQYF	TGTGCCAGCAGCGTAGCGTACACAGATACGCAGTATTTT
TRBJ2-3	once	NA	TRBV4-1	CASSKSPGLSTDTQYF	TGCGCCAGCAGCAAGTCCCCGGGACTTTCCACAGATACGCAGTATTTT
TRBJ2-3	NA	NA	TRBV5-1	CASSLGGTATDTQYF	TGCGCCAGCAGCTTAGGGGGGACAGCCACAGATACGCAGTATTTT
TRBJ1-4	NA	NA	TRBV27	CASSLEGWGGSSEKLFF	TGTGCCAGCAGTTTAGAGGGTTGGGGGGGAAGTTCCGAAAAACTGTTTTTT
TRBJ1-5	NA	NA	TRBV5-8	CASSLVWEPQHF	TGTGCCAGCAGCTTGGTGTGGGAGCCCCAGCATTTT
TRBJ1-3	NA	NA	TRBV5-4	CASSLDPYSSGNTIYF	TGTGCCAGCAGCTTGGACCCTTACAGCTCTGGAAACACCATATATTTT
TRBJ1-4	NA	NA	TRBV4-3	CASSQVTGNNEKLFF	TGCGCCAGCAGCCAAGTGACAGGCAATAATGAAAAACTGTTTTTT
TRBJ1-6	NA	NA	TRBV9	CASSVGGTLGSPLHF	TGTGCCAGCAGCGTAGGGGGGACGCTGGGTTCACCCCTCCACTTT